Below, one TCR beta chain is given with its context. The antigen is not known. TCRdb analysed the reads with MiXCR anew, one entry per CDR3 protein. This sample has 150,000 to 200,000 distinct CDR3 sequences, with 9.5% found just once. The data were obtained in a study of T cell repertoires in cytomegalovirus infection. Study-level information: Public TCR beta signatures provided an indication of both CMV infection and a matching HLA type.

Broader study findings: In two of eight donors, the top clonotype was HLA-C-restricted CMV-specific.

CDR1 and CDR2 (germline): KGHSH, LQKENI. Germline trimming cut 3 bases from V and 8 bases from J; bases unmatched to any gene: 10. The CDR3 is made up of 16 amino acids. This TCR derives from a human donor in good health (CMV status not recorded). Some clones in this sample may be carry-over from other donors' samples. V usage is TRBV18 and J usage is TRBJ1-2; 12 nucleotides agree with TRBD1. Material: PBMCs. For the CDR3, the DNA is TGTGCCAGCTCACCTTTCCCCGGGACAGGGGGCGAAGGCTACACCTTC. Translating gives CASSPFPGTGGEGYTF.